The 24 T cell receptor beta chains below all came from one sample that was sequenced in a study of monozygotic twins with cystic fibrosis. Libraries were prepared by immunoSEQ multiplex PCR; TCRdb keeps only in-frame clonotypes and omits some of them. The data hold around 14,000 clones, with approximately 85% observed a single time. Sequences were obtained from blood. These receptors originate from a boy between 10 and 17 years old with cystic fibrosis.

This chain connects TRBV28 to TRBJ2-1; 7 nucleotides align to TRBD1. The CDR3 has 14 amino acids. J was trimmed by 9 bases and V by 3 bases; bases with no gene match: 8. The germline gives CDR1 MDHEN, CDR2 SYDVKM. The CDR3 sequence: CASSFRGTRPEQFF. CDR3 coding DNA: TGTGCCAGCAGTTTCAGGGGGACGAGACCTGAGCAGTTCTTC.

The chain uses TRBV4-1 and TRBJ2-1; D might be TRBD2 (5 bases). CDR3 length: 14 residues. Germline CDR1 is MGHRA and CDR2 is YSYEKL. Trimming pared 3 bases from V and 7 bases from J, leaving 13 bases between. DNA for the CDR3: TGCGCCAGCAGCCATGGATCGTCGGGGAATGAGCAGTTCTTC. This encodes CASSHGSSGNEQFF.

V and J are TRBV12-5 and TRBJ1-1; no firm D call. V was trimmed by 7 bases and J by 5 bases, leaving 14 bases between them. The CDR3 is 13 amino acids. Germline lookup yields CDR1 LGHNT and CDR2 FRNRAP. The CDR3 DNA reads as TGTGCTAGTGTGTGGGGATGGGGAACTGAAGCTTTCTTT. Translating gives CASVWGWGTEAFF.

The gene calls are TRBV28 and TRBJ2-2, with TRBD2 matching over 9 bases. The CDR3 contains 23 residues. Trimming took 3 bases from V and 0 from J; bases not matched to a gene: 23. Germline-derived CDR1 and CDR2 are MDHEN and SYDVKM. CDR3 nucleotide sequence: TGTGCCAGCAGTTTTCGGATGCCGACTAGCGGTATACCAGGGGCTTCGAACACCGGGGAGCTGTTTTTT. Its translation: CASSFRMPTSGIPGASNTGELFF.

The rearrangement uses TRBV5-1 and TRBJ2-7; D possibly corresponds to TRBD1 (5 bases). Germline V gene sequence: CDR1 SGHRS, CDR2 YFSETQ. The CDR3 loop spans 17 amino acids. Trimming removed 0 bases at V and 9 bases at J, with 25 bases between. The CDR3 spells CASSLETRGFGIFGQYF. The CDR3 DNA reads as TGCGCCAGCAGCTTGGAGACAAGGGGTTTTGGGATTTTTGGGCAGTACTTC. The whole variable domain, remainder taken from reference TRBV5-1 and TRBJ2-7, is KAGVTQTPRYLIKTRGQQVTLSCSPISGHRSVSWYQQTPGQGLQFLFEYFSETQRNKGNFPGRFSGRQFSNSRSEMNVSTLELGDSALYLCASSLETRGFGIFGQYFGPGTRLTVT.

V is TRBV27 and J is TRBJ1-2; 7 nucleotides align to TRBD1. The CDR3 is made up of 16 amino acids. The V and J ends lost 4 bases and 5 bases, in that order; junction bases with no gene match: 13. CDR1 is MNHEY, CDR2 SMNVEV, per germline (reference sequence). CDR3 bases: TGTGCCAGCAGTTCACTCACAGGGGAAGCCTATTATGGCTACACCTTC. Its translation is CASSSLTGEAYYGYTF.

The V and J genes are TRBV6-5 and TRBJ2-5; 7 bases fit TRBD1. V shed 6 bases and J 2 bases; nucleotides not matched to a gene: 6. Per germline, CDR1 MNHEY and CDR2 SVGAGI. The CDR3 spans 14 residues. The CDR3, as DNA: TGTGCCAGCAGCACCTGGGACAGTCAAGAGACCCAGTACTTC. Residues: CASSTWDSQETQYF.

V gene TRBV5-1 combines with J gene TRBJ1-2, with D tentatively TRBD1 (6 bases). Trimming cost V 4 bases and J 8 bases, with 18 bases left between them. The CDR3 has 14 amino acids. Germline V gives CDR1 SGHRS, CDR2 YFSETQ. The CDR3 sequence: CASSPRGGVEGYTF. CDR3 in DNA: TGCGCCAGCAGCCCCCGAGGGGGGGTCGAAGGCTACACCTTC.

The rearrangement joins TRBV18 to TRBJ2-3, with D maybe TRBD1 (5 bases). This CDR3 has 15 residues. Germline loops: CDR1 KGHSH, CDR2 LQKENI. The V end was cut by 3 bases, the J end by 2 bases, with 12 bases between. The CDR3 here is CASSPQGTHTDTQYF. CDR3 in DNA: TGTGCCAGCTCACCGCAGGGAACCCACACAGATACGCAGTATTTT.

The genes are TRBV30 and TRBJ1-5; D is ambiguous. The V and J ends lost 0 bases and 0 bases respectively, with 6 bases between them. The CDR3 has 14 amino acids. The germline CDR1 and CDR2 sequences are GTSNPN and SVGIG (reference sequence). CDR3 sequence reads: CAWSVFFSNQPQHF. The CDR3 DNA reads as TGTGCCTGGAGTGTGTTCTTTAGCAATCAGCCCCAGCATTTT.

This clone was detected only once. This sequence joins TRBV5-1 and TRBJ2-1; D perhaps matches TRBD1 (6 bases). Trimming took off 4 bases at V and 9 bases at J, with 14 bases between the two ends. Germline CDR1 and CDR2: SGHRS and YFSETQ. This CDR3 has 13 residues. The CDR3 loop reads CASSPTGFGEQFF. In nucleotides, the CDR3 is TGCGCCAGCAGCCCCACAGGGTTCGGTGAGCAGTTCTTC.

V gene TRBV7-9 combines with J gene TRBJ1-1; D not certain. V was trimmed by 1 base and J by 1 base, leaving 16 bases between them. Germline assignment: CDR1 SEHNR and CDR2 FQNEAQ (reference sequence). The CDR3 runs 17 residues. This CDR3 is CASSLVEGAKANTEAFF. Here the CDR3 DNA reads TGTGCCAGCAGCTTAGTCGAGGGAGCGAAAGCGAACACTGAAGCTTTCTTT.

The CDR3 is CASSVVGGLQETQYF. The CDR3, as DNA: TGTGCCAGCAGTGTGGTGGGGGGGCTCCAAGAGACCCAGTACTTC. The rearrangement joins TRBV2 to TRBJ2-5; D may be TRBD2 (7 bases). Germline assignment: CDR1 SNHLY and CDR2 FYNNEI. Trimming took off 4 bases at V and 1 base at J, with 13 bases between the two ends. The length of the CDR3 is 15 residues. Supplemented by reference TRBV2 and TRBJ2-5, the full variable domain reads EPEVTQTPSHQVTQMGQEVILRCVPISNHLYFYWYRQILGQKVEFLVSFYNNEISEKSEIFDDQFSVERPDGSNFTLKIRSTKLEDSAMYFCASSVVGGLQETQYFGPGTRLLVL.

The gene calls are TRBV2 and TRBJ1-5; D not certain. Per the germline V gene, CDR1 is SNHLY and CDR2 is FYNNEI. Trimming left V 3 bases short and J 1 base short, with 7 bases between. The CDR3 is made up of 14 amino acids. The CDR3 DNA is TGTGCCAGCAGTGAGGCGGGGAGCAATCAGCCCCAGCATTTT. Translation gives CASSEAGSNQPQHF.

The chain combines TRBV6-4 with TRBJ2-3; no definite D call. The V gene's germline CDR1 is MRHNA and CDR2 SNTAGT. Trimming stripped 4 bases from V and 0 bases from J, with 5 bases between. CDR3 length equals 13 residues. The CDR3 is CASSVASTDTQYF. CDR3 DNA: TGTGCCAGCAGTGTGGCTAGCACAGATACGCAGTATTTT.

The chain has TRBV5-5 and TRBJ1-2; the match to TRBD1 covers 7 bases. Germline V gives CDR1 SGHKS, CDR2 YYEKEE (reference sequence). V gave up 5 bases and J gave up 2 bases; unmatched junction bases: 9. The CDR3 consists of 15 residues. For the CDR3, the DNA is TGTGCCAGCAGGTTTGCGGCGACAGGGAACTATGGCTACACCTTC. This translates into CASRFAATGNYGYTF.

The V and J genes are TRBV19 and TRBJ2-3; 8 positions agree with TRBD1. The length of the CDR3 is 12 residues. Germline CDR1 and CDR2: LNHDA and SQIVND (reference sequence). V dropped 9 bases and J dropped 14; count of bases not matched to a gene: 13. Written as DNA, the CDR3 is TGTGCCAGCTTAGACAGGGGTGGTTTAGGGTATTTT. It specifies CASLDRGGLGYF.

The gene calls are TRBV11-2 and TRBJ2-7; the D is unclear. The CDR3 totals 14 residues. Germline V gives CDR1 SGHAT, CDR2 FQNNGV. V was trimmed by 0 bases and J by 2 bases, leaving 8 bases between them. In nucleotides, the CDR3 is TGTGCCAGCAGCTTAGAGGACCGCGCCTACGAGCAGTACTTC. Its translation is CASSLEDRAYEQYF.

The chain uses TRBV6-5 and TRBJ1-2; no clear D gene. Trimming removed 6 bases at V and 0 bases at J, with 11 bases between. The CDR3 is made up of 14 amino acids. CDR1 and CDR2 (germline): MNHEY, SVGAGI. CDR3 residues: CASRSSITNYGYTF. The CDR3 nucleotides are TGTGCCAGCAGAAGCTCAATAACTAACTATGGCTACACCTTC.

The chain combines TRBV2 with TRBJ2-1; 8 nucleotides align to TRBD1. With 6 bases clipped from V and 5 bases from J, the junction kept 6 bases outside the gene matches. Germline CDR1 reads SNHLY; CDR2 reads FYNNEI. The CDR3 is 14 amino acids. CDR3 nucleotides: TGTGCCAGCAGGGGACAGGCCTGGGACAATGAGCAGTTCTTC. This encodes CASRGQAWDNEQFF.

The gene calls are TRBV6-5 and TRBJ2-5; 8 bases align to TRBD2. The J call may not be correct, given that the DNA end is closer to TRBJ2-7. The CDR3 contains 13 residues. Germline-derived CDR1 and CDR2 are MNHEY and SVGAGI. This chain's CDR3 is CASSHGGGYEQYF. The CDR3 coding sequence is TGTGCCAGCAGTCACGGGGGGGGCTACGAGCAGTACTTC.

This chain connects TRBV28 to TRBJ2-1; perhaps TRBD2 as D (6 bases). This CDR3 region has 15 residues. Deletions cut 5 bases from V and 5 bases from J, with 16 bases between. Germline loops: CDR1 MDHEN, CDR2 SYDVKM. In nucleotides, the CDR3 is TGTGCCAGCAGTCCGTCGCGGGGTGGAGACAATGAGCAGTTCTTC. Residues: CASSPSRGGDNEQFF.

This chain joins TRBV9 and TRBJ2-3; D is uncertain. The germline gives CDR1 SGDLS, CDR2 YYNGEE. V was pared by 3 bases and J by 0 bases, with 8 bases between. This CDR3 comprises 14 residues. In nucleotides, the CDR3 is TGTGCCAGCAGCGCAAGTCTGAGCACAGATACGCAGTATTTT. It yields the protein CASSASLSTDTQYF.

The chain combines TRBV19 with TRBJ1-4; 10 positions agree with TRBD1. Germline trimming cut 6 bases from V and 7 bases from J; bases unmatched to any gene: 8. CDR1 LNHDA and CDR2 SQIVND come from the germline V gene (reference sequence). This CDR3 comprises 15 residues. The CDR3 DNA follows: TGTGCCAGTAGCGTCCCCGGGACAGGGGTTGAAAAACTGTTTTTT. Protein sequence: CASSVPGTGVEKLFF.